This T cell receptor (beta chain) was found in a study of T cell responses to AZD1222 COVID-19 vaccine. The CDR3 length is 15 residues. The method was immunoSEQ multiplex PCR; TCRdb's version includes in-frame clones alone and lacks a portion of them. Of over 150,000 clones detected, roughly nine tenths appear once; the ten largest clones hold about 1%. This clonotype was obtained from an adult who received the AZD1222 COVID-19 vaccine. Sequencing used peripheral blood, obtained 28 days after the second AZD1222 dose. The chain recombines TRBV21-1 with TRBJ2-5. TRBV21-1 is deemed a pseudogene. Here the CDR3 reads CASSKGQQDQETQYF. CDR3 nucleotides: TGTGCCAGCAGCAAAGGTCAGCAAGACCAAGAGACCCAGTACTTC.